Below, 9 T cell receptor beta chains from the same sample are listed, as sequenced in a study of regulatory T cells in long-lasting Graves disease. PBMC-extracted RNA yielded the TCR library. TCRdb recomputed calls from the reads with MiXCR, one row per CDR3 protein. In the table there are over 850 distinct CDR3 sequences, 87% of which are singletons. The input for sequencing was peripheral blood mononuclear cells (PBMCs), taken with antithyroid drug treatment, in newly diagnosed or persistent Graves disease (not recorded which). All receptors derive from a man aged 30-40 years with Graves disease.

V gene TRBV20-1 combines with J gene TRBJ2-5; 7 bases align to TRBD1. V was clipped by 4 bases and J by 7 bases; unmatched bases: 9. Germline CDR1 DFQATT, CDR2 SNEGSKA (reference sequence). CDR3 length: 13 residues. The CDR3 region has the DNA TGCAGTGCTATTGGGGACAGCCCCCCGACCCAGTACTTC. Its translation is CSAIGDSPPTQYF.

The CDR3 spells CASSLGRVPQNIQYF. CDR3 in DNA: TGTGCCAGCAGCTTGGGCAGGGTACCCCAAAACATTCAGTACTTC. This chain joins TRBV5-6 and TRBJ2-4; perhaps TRBD1 as D (5 bases). Per germline, CDR1 SGHDT and CDR2 YYEEEE. V was shortened by 0 bases and J by 5 bases, with 12 bases between the two germline ends. The CDR3 is 15 amino acids. The full variable domain, completed using reference TRBV5-6 and TRBJ2-4, is DAGVTQSPTHLIKTRGQQVTLRCSPKSGHDTVSWYQQALGQGPQFIFQYYEEEERQRGNFPDRFSGHQFPNYSSELNVNALLLGDSALYLCASSLGRVPQNIQYFGAGTRLSVL.

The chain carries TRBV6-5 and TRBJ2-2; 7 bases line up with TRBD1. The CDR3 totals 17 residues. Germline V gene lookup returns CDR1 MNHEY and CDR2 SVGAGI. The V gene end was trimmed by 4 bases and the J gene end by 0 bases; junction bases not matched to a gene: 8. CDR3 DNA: TGTGCCAGCAGTTCACCCTCCGGACAGGCGAACACCGGGGAGCTGTTTTTT. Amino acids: CASSSPSGQANTGELFF.

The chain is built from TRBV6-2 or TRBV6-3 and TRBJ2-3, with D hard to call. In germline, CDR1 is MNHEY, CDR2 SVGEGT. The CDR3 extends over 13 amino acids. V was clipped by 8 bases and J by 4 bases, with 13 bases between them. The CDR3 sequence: CASHPNSADTQYF. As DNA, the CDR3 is TGTGCCAGCCATCCCAATTCCGCAGATACGCAGTATTTT.

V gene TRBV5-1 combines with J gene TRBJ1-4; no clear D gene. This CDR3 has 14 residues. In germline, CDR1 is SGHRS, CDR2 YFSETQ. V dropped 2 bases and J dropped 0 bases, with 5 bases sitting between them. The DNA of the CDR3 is TGCGCCAGCAGCTTCGGTGCAACTAATGAAAAACTGTTTTTT. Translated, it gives CASSFGATNEKLFF.

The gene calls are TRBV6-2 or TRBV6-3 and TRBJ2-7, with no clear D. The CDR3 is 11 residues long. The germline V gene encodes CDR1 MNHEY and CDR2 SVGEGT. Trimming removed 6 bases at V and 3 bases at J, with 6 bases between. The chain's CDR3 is CASSQSYEQYF. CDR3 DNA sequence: TGTGCCAGCAGCCAAAGCTACGAGCAGTACTTC.

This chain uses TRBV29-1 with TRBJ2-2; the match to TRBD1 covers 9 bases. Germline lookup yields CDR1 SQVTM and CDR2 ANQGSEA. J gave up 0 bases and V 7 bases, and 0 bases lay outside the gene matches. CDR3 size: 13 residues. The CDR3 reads CSGTGANTGELFF. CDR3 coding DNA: TGCAGCGGGACAGGGGCGAACACCGGGGAGCTGTTTTTT.

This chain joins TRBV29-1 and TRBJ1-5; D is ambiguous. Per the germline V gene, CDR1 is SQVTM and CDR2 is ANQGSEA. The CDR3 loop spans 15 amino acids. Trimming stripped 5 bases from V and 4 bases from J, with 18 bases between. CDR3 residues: CSVSDGLIGNQPQHF. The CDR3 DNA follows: TGCAGCGTTTCTGACGGCCTAATTGGAAATCAGCCCCAGCATTTT.

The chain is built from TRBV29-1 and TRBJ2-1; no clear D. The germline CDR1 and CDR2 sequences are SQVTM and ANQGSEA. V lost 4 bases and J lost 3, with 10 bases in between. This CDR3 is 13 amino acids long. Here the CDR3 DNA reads TGCAGCGTTGTACGACTTAACTACAATGAGCAGTTCTTC. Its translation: CSVVRLNYNEQFF.